What follows are 20 T cell receptor beta chains derived from one specimen sequenced in a study of CD8 T cell repertoires and HIV-1 epitope variants. No antigens are known for them. Some clones are missing from TCRdb's copy, which holds only in-frame ones; the method was immunoSEQ multiplex PCR. This sample has 4,000 to 5,500 clones, with approximately 66% found just once. Sequenced input: cultured CD8+ T cells derived from PBMCs. The receptors here all came from a male donor with HIV.

With respect to this clone: Other DNA sequences in this sample translate to the same CDR3. This chain links TRBV5-4 with TRBJ1-2; a possible D gene is TRBD1 (5 bases). The germline CDR1 and CDR2 sequences are SGHNT and YYREEE (reference sequence). CDR3 length equals 15 residues. The V gene lost 4 bases and the J gene lost 2 bases, with 15 bases spanning the gap. CDR3 sequence: CASSLTERENYGYTF. The CDR3 nucleotides read TGTGCCAGCAGCCTGACAGAGCGAGAGAACTATGGCTACACCTTC.

The CDR3 loop reads CAIWDREVGAFF. Here the CDR3 DNA reads TGTGCCATTTGGGACAGGGAAGTTGGAGCTTTCTTT. The gene calls are TRBV10-3 and TRBJ1-1, with 9 bases identical to TRBD1. CDR1 is ENHRY and CDR2 is SYGVKD in the germline V gene. CDR3 length: 12 amino acids. The V and J ends lost 9 bases and 10 bases, in that order; junction bases with no gene match: 9.

The chain joins TRBV28 to TRBJ2-5, with D possibly TRBD2 on 5 matching bases. The end of the DNA is better explained by TRBJ2-7, so the J call may be wrong. The CDR3 is made up of 14 amino acids. Germline CDR1 reads MDHEN; CDR2 reads SYDVKM. The CDR3 is CASSLIASSYEQYF. The CDR3 nucleotides read TGTGCCAGCAGTTTAATAGCGAGCTCCTACGAGCAGTACTTC.

This clone has a handful of counts. This chain joins TRBV28 and TRBJ2-1; D may match TRBD1 or TRBD2 (5 bases each). The V end lost 5 bases, the J end lost 6 bases, and 11 bases lay between the germline ends. The CDR3 runs to 13 residues. CDR1 is MDHEN and CDR2 is SYDVKM in the germline V gene. CDR3 protein: CASSGDRLNEQFF. For the CDR3, the DNA is TGTGCCAGCAGTGGGGACCGACTCAATGAGCAGTTCTTC.

The V and J genes are TRBV10-2 and TRBJ1-5; no clear D gene. V shed 6 bases and J shed 6 bases, with 12 bases lying between them. The CDR3 is made up of 13 amino acids. From germline, CDR1 is WSHSY and CDR2 SAAADI. This CDR3 is CASRFTEAQPQHF. Here the CDR3 DNA reads TGCGCCAGCAGATTCACTGAGGCTCAGCCCCAGCATTTT.

The chain joins TRBV7-2 to TRBJ2-3; D is undetermined. Trimming pared 2 bases from V and 0 bases from J, leaving 6 bases between. This CDR3 spans 14 amino acids. CDR1 and CDR2 (germline): SGHTA, FQGNSA. CDR3 sequence (DNA): TGTGCCAGCAGCTTATTCGGGAGCACAGATACGCAGTATTTT. Its protein is CASSLFGSTDTQYF.

The genes are TRBV6-6 and TRBJ2-5; 7 positions agree with TRBD2. J gave up 5 bases and V 6 bases, and 15 bases lay outside the gene matches. CDR3 size: 16 residues. The V gene's germline CDR1 is MNHNY and CDR2 SVGAGI (reference sequence). The CDR3 spells CASSRALGEGRETQYF. In DNA form, the CDR3 reads TGTGCCAGCAGCCGAGCTTTGGGGGAGGGCCGTGAGACCCAGTACTTC.

V is TRBV11-3 and J is TRBJ1-1; D is undetermined. V lost 5 bases to trimming and J lost 1 base, with 8 bases between them. The CDR3 consists of 13 residues. Germline-derived CDR1 and CDR2 are SGHNT and YENEEA. The CDR3 sequence is CASSPSANTEAFF. The CDR3 coding sequence is TGTGCCAGCAGCCCCTCGGCGAACACTGAAGCTTTCTTT. Supplemented by reference TRBV11-3 and TRBJ1-1, the full variable domain reads EAGVVQSPRYKIIEKKQPVAFWCNPISGHNTLYWYLQNLGQGPELLIRYENEEAVDDSQLPKDRFSAERLKGVDSTLKIQPAELGDSAVYLCASSPSANTEAFFGQGTRLTVV.

This chain connects TRBV7-6 to TRBJ2-2; D is ambiguous. In germline, CDR1 is SGHVS, CDR2 FNYEAQ. The V end lost 3 bases, the J end lost 7 bases, and 15 bases lay between the germline ends. CDR3 size: 15 residues. Here the CDR3 DNA reads TGTGCCAGCAGCTTCTACTCATTTGAGAACGGGGAGCTGTTTTTT. Its translation: CASSFYSFENGELFF.

The chain carries TRBV5-4 and TRBJ2-1; a possible D gene is TRBD1 (5 bases). V lost 1 base to trimming and J lost 10 bases, with 12 bases between them. Germline V gene sequence: CDR1 SGHNT, CDR2 YYREEE (reference sequence). This CDR3 spans 13 amino acids. CDR3 residues: CASSLSQGSEQFF. In DNA form, the CDR3 reads TGTGCCAGCAGCTTGTCGCAGGGCAGCGAGCAGTTCTTC.

This chain joins TRBV4-2 and TRBJ1-2; D possibly corresponds to TRBD1 (6 bases). CDR3 size: 14 residues. Trimming pared 5 bases from V and 8 bases from J, leaving 18 bases between. CDR1 is LGHNA and CDR2 is YNFKEQ in the germline V gene. CDR3 in amino acids: CASSLQVPGEGYTF. The CDR3 nucleotides are TGTGCCAGCAGCTTACAGGTGCCAGGGGAAGGCTACACCTTC.

The chain has TRBV5-1 and TRBJ2-3; no clear D gene. The CDR3 length is 14 residues. Germline V gives CDR1 SGHRS, CDR2 YFSETQ. Trimming stripped 0 bases from V and 6 bases from J, with 11 bases between. DNA of the CDR3: TGCGCCAGCAGCTTGGAGAAAGAAGGGGATACGCAGTATTTT. Protein product: CASSLEKEGDTQYF.

V usage is TRBV6-5 and J usage is TRBJ2-7; 9 bases fit TRBD1. In germline, CDR1 is MNHEY, CDR2 SVGAGI. The CDR3 covers 14 residues. V lost 5 bases, J lost 2 bases, and 4 bases stayed unmatched. The CDR3 DNA reads as TGTGCCAGCAGTCTCGGGACAGGGCCCTACGAGCAGTACTTC. Protein product: CASSLGTGPYEQYF.

This rearrangement joins TRBV2 to TRBJ2-7; 9 nucleotides agree with TRBD1. V lost 3 bases to trimming and J lost 5 bases; unmatched junction nucleotides: 8. CDR1 is SNHLY and CDR2 is FYNNEI in the germline V gene. The CDR3 has 15 amino acids. CDR3 DNA sequence: TGTGCCAGCAGTGAGGCGTTCGGGACAGGGAACGAGCAGTACTTC. It is translated as CASSEAFGTGNEQYF. Full variable domain (outside the CDR3, taken from reference TRBV2 and TRBJ2-7): EPEVTQTPSHQVTQMGQEVILRCVPISNHLYFYWYRQILGQKVEFLVSFYNNEISEKSEIFDDQFSVERPDGSNFTLKIRSTKLEDSAMYFCASSEAFGTGNEQYFGPGTRLTVT.

This clone was seen only once. V gene TRBV27 combines with J gene TRBJ2-1; 7 bases match TRBD1. In germline, CDR1 is MNHEY, CDR2 SMNVEV (reference sequence). V was clipped by 0 bases and J by 5 bases; unmatched bases: 4. The CDR3 consists of 15 residues. The chain's CDR3 is CASSLSTGYNNEQFF. The DNA of the CDR3 is TGTGCCAGCAGTTTATCGACAGGGTACAACAATGAGCAGTTCTTC.

The table lists this clone with a count of one. This chain links TRBV14 with TRBJ2-1; 7 bases are a match to TRBD1. Germline CDR1 reads SGHDN; CDR2 reads FVKESK. The V gene end was trimmed by 4 bases and the J gene end by 5 bases; junction bases not matched to a gene: 2. This CDR3 region has 13 residues. DNA of the CDR3: TGTGCCAGCAGCCCGGGACAGAACAATGAGCAGTTCTTC. Translated, it gives CASSPGQNNEQFF.

The CDR3 loop reads CAISPWDPKTEAFF. The CDR3 nucleotides are TGTGCCATCAGCCCCTGGGATCCCAAAACTGAAGCTTTCTTT. The chain combines TRBV28 with TRBJ1-1; D unresolved. Trimming pared 10 bases from V and 5 bases from J, leaving 20 bases between. The germline CDR1 and CDR2 sequences are MDHEN and SYDVKM. The CDR3 length is 14 residues.

The chain uses TRBV27 and TRBJ1-2; D is unresolved. From germline, CDR1 is MNHEY and CDR2 SMNVEV (reference sequence). The CDR3 sequence is 13 residues long. Deletions cut 2 bases from V and 2 bases from J, with 6 bases between. CDR3 sequence reads: CASSLGGNYGYTF. For the CDR3, the DNA is TGTGCCAGCAGTTTAGGTGGGAACTATGGCTACACCTTC.

This clone has a handful of counts. CDR3 sequence: CASSPATNEKLFF. The CDR3 DNA reads as TGTGCCAGCAGTCCTGCAACTAATGAAAAACTGTTTTTT. The genes are TRBV28 and TRBJ1-4; D gene uncertain. The germline V gene encodes CDR1 MDHEN and CDR2 SYDVKM. The CDR3 is 13 amino acids. Trimming removed 5 bases at V and 0 bases at J, with 4 bases between.

This clone was seen a handful of times. The J gene is TRBJ2-7, the V gene TRBV7-6; weak D call: TRBD2 (6 bases). The CDR3 runs to 13 residues. The V gene lost 5 bases and the J gene lost 5 bases, with 13 bases spanning the gap. The germline V gene has CDR1 SGHVS and CDR2 FNYEAQ. The CDR3 nucleotides are TGTGCCAGCAGCCAAGGCCCGGGGGACGAGCAGTACTTC. It yields the protein CASSQGPGDEQYF.